This TCR beta chain was captured in a study of sequential checkpoint blockade in melanoma. Study in general: Both treatment sequences were followed by maintenance nivolumab.

The repertoire was sequenced with immunoSEQ multiplex PCR; TCRdb's copy has only in-frame clones and lacks some. In the table there are fewer than 25,000 clones, approximately 80% of which are singletons. This CDR3 contains 14 residues. V lost 2 bases, J lost 7 bases, and 14 bases lay in between. Germline CDR1 and CDR2: SGHAT and FQNNGV. Noted treatment: randomized to nivolumab then ipilimumab (arm A) or the reverse (arm B). Patients had received no earlier DNA-damaging chemotherapy. PBMC sorting kept live CD3+CD8+ cells without CD19 or CD56. The chain carries TRBV11-2 and TRBJ1-2; D gene ambiguous. Sequencing used CD8+ T cells sorted from blood (inferred from file names), obtained from a patient given nivolumab and ipilimumab in sequence. The sequence was collected from a human donor with melanoma. CDR3 region: CASSLNPTQIGYTF. As DNA, the CDR3 is TGTGCCAGCAGCTTAAATCCTACTCAAATTGGCTACACCTTC.